Below are 21 T cell receptor beta chains sequenced from a single sample in a study of blood T cell repertoires in COVID-19. Sequenced by immunoSEQ multiplex PCR; TCRdb stores in-frame clones only, minus some. This sample carries 240,000 or so clones, roughly 80% of them seen once, and the ten largest clones take more than 9.5%. Input material: peripheral blood. Every receptor here comes from a woman older than 75 with acute or convalescent COVID-19.

The chain combines TRBV3-1 (or the pseudogene TRBV3-2) with TRBJ1-3, with 8 positions matching TRBD1. With 2 bases clipped from V and 0 bases from J, the junction kept 9 bases outside the gene matches. Germline values: CDR1 LGHDT, CDR2 YNNKEL (reference sequence). The CDR3 is made up of 18 amino acids. In DNA form, the CDR3 reads TGTGCCAGCAGCCAATACCTCATCGGGACAGGCTCTGGAAACACCATATATTTT. Protein sequence: CASSQYLIGTGSGNTIYF.

This clone was counted a single time. The rearrangement uses TRBV20-1 and TRBJ2-5, with D possibly TRBD2 on 6 matching bases. Germline CDR1 reads DFQATT; CDR2 reads SNEGSKA (reference sequence). Trimming cost V 5 bases and J 9 bases, with 10 bases left between them. This CDR3 has 10 amino acids. CDR3 sequence (DNA): TGCAGTGCTGTCGGGGGAGCCCAGTACTTC. Amino acid sequence: CSAVGGAQYF.

On this clone: The identical CDR3 is also encoded by other nucleotide sequences in the sample. The CDR3, as DNA: TGCGCCAGCAGCTACGGGGGGACGGATACGCAGTATTTT. Translating gives CASSYGGTDTQYF. The rearrangement links TRBV5-1 to TRBJ2-3; 7 bases agree with TRBD2. CDR3 size: 13 residues. Looked up from germline, CDR1 is SGHRS and CDR2 is YFSETQ. The ends lost 3 bases at V and 6 bases at J; junction bases unmatched: 4.

The V and J genes are TRBV5-1 and TRBJ2-1, with 7 bases identical to TRBD1. After removal of 2 bases from V and 5 bases from J, the junction contained 7 bases not matched to a gene. This CDR3 has 15 residues. Germline lookup yields CDR1 SGHRS and CDR2 YFSETQ. CDR3 loop: CASSFAGTVHNEQFF. In DNA, the CDR3 is TGCGCCAGCAGCTTCGCCGGGACAGTACACAATGAGCAGTTCTTC.

The rearrangement uses TRBV24-1 and TRBJ2-3; maybe TRBD2 (6 bases). CDR1 and CDR2 from the germline V gene are KGHDR and SFDVKD. Trimming took off 4 bases at V and 11 bases at J, with 18 bases between the two ends. CDR3 length equals 14 residues. The CDR3 DNA reads as TGTGCCACCAGTGAATCCACCTACCCCGGGGGGCAGTATTTT. As protein: CATSESTYPGGQYF.

The J gene is TRBJ2-3, the V gene TRBV28; 10 bases map to TRBD2. This CDR3 is built from 13 residues. The trim removed 11 bases at V and 1 base at J, leaving 3 bases unmatched. The germline gives CDR1 MDHEN, CDR2 SYDVKM. CDR3 in amino acids: CALTSGGTDTQYF. As DNA, the CDR3 is TGTGCCCTCACTAGCGGGGGCACAGATACGCAGTATTTT.

This chain links TRBV27 with TRBJ2-1; 7 bases map to TRBD1. The CDR3 is 15 residues long. V trimming: 6 bases; J trimming: 3 bases; junction bases outside the gene matches: 8. Looked up from germline, CDR1 is MNHEY and CDR2 is SMNVEV (reference sequence). The CDR3 region has the DNA TGTGCCAGCAGCTCGACAGGGTTTGGCTACAATGAGCAGTTCTTC. This gives the protein CASSSTGFGYNEQFF.

The genes are TRBV25-1 and TRBJ1-4, with D possibly TRBD1 on 6 matching bases. Germline CDR1 is MGHDK and CDR2 is SYGVNS. CDR3 size: 16 residues. V lost 1 base to trimming and J lost 8 bases, with 17 bases between them. CDR3 residues: CASSEWGQGFREKLFF. As DNA, the CDR3 is TGTGCCAGCAGTGAATGGGGTCAGGGGTTCCGCGAAAAACTGTTTTTT.

The chain joins TRBV19 to TRBJ1-3; 8 bases fit TRBD1. Germline V gene data show CDR1 as LNHDA and CDR2 as SQIVND (reference sequence). Trimming took 7 bases from V and 0 from J; bases not matched to a gene: 8. The CDR3 contains 16 residues. The CDR3 bases are TGTGCCAGTATCAAGGGGACAGGAACCTCTGGAAACACCATATATTTT. This encodes CASIKGTGTSGNTIYF.

The genes are TRBV28 and TRBJ1-2; D not resolved. Germline CDR1 reads MDHEN; CDR2 reads SYDVKM. Trimming removed 2 bases from V and 7 bases from J, with 14 bases in between. CDR3 length equals 14 residues. The CDR3 protein is CASSLNVKPGGYTF. DNA for the CDR3: TGTGCCAGCAGTTTAAATGTGAAGCCGGGTGGCTACACCTTC.

The chain employs TRBV6-1 and TRBJ1-1; D uncertain. Trimming cost V 10 bases and J 2 bases, with 11 bases left between them. The CDR3 loop spans 12 amino acids. CDR1 is MNHNS, CDR2 SASEGT, per germline. The CDR3 bases are TGTGCCACCGCTAATGATAACACTGAAGCTTTCTTT. This codes for CATANDNTEAFF.

This clone has just a few counts. V and J are TRBV19 and TRBJ1-1; D gene unclear. The CDR3 loop spans 13 amino acids. Trimming shortened V by 5 bases and J by 1 base, and 8 bases separated the two germline ends. From germline, CDR1 is LNHDA and CDR2 SQIVND (reference sequence). CDR3 residues: CASSHNSNTEAFF. For the CDR3, the DNA is TGTGCCAGTAGTCATAACTCGAACACTGAAGCTTTCTTT.

This clone was found once. This chain connects TRBV11-1 to TRBJ2-5; the D gene is possibly TRBD2 (5 bases). There are 13 residues in the CDR3. The V gene's germline CDR1 is SGHAT and CDR2 FQDESV (reference sequence). Trimming took 5 bases from V and 0 from J, leaving 7 bases between them. CDR3 amino acids: CASSLGDQETQYF. Written as DNA, the CDR3 is TGTGCCAGCAGCCTCGGGGACCAAGAGACCCAGTACTTC.

The gene calls are TRBV24-1 and TRBJ2-1; D ambiguous. V lost 7 bases and J 6 bases, leaving 12 bases between the germline ends. Germline V gives CDR1 KGHDR, CDR2 SFDVKD. This CDR3 is 13 amino acids long. CDR3 loop: CATRSDKSNEQFF. DNA for the CDR3: TGTGCCACCAGATCCGACAAATCCAATGAGCAGTTCTTC.

The genes are TRBV27 and TRBJ2-7; D may be TRBD2 (6 bases). V lost 5 bases to trimming and J lost 6 bases, with 14 bases between them. This CDR3 is built from 13 residues. CDR1 and CDR2 from the germline V gene are MNHEY and SMNVEV (reference sequence). CDR3 sequence: CASSRLGGVEQYF. The CDR3 DNA reads TGTGCCAGCAGTCGTCTTGGAGGGGTCGAGCAGTACTTC.

This sequence joins TRBV3-1 (or the pseudogene TRBV3-2) and TRBJ1-4; D perhaps matches TRBD1 (5 bases). V lost 1 base, J lost 5 bases, and 14 bases lay in between. CDR1 is LGHDT, CDR2 YNNKEL, per germline (reference sequence). This CDR3 has 16 amino acids. The CDR3 protein is CASSQGGGFANEKLFF. CDR3 bases: TGTGCCAGCAGCCAAGGGGGCGGCTTCGCGAATGAAAAACTGTTTTTT.

This sequence joins TRBV5-5 and TRBJ1-6; D ambiguous. Between the trimmed V and J ends, which lost 4 bases and 5 bases, there was a span of 16 bases. Germline lookup yields CDR1 SGHKS and CDR2 YYEKEE (reference sequence). This CDR3 comprises 16 residues. The CDR3 DNA sequence: TGTGCCAGCAGCGCCCGTGGGCTCTCTAATAATTCACCCCTCCACTTT. Its protein is CASSARGLSNNSPLHF.

This clone was seen a single time. The gene calls are TRBV3-1 (or the pseudogene TRBV3-2) and TRBJ1-1; unclear D gene. This CDR3 contains 12 residues. In germline, CDR1 is LGHDT, CDR2 YNNKEL (reference sequence). The V end was cut by 1 base, the J end by 8 bases, with 8 bases between. This CDR3 reads CASSQGILEAFF. The DNA of the CDR3 is TGTGCCAGCAGCCAAGGAATACTGGAAGCTTTCTTT.

This clone was detected a few times. CDR3 DNA: TGTGCCAGTAGAAGCAGAGAGGACACTGAAGCTTTCTTT. This sequence encodes CASRSREDTEAFF. This chain links TRBV19 with TRBJ1-1; D ambiguous. Germline V gene data show CDR1 as LNHDA and CDR2 as SQIVND (reference sequence). Trimming removed 6 bases at V and 3 bases at J, with 11 bases between. The CDR3 runs to 13 residues. Using reference TRBV19 and TRBJ1-1 for the parts outside the CDR3, the full variable domain is DGGITQSPKYLFRKEGQNVTLSCEQNLNHDAMYWYRQDPGQGLRLIYYSQIVNDFQKGDIAEGYSVSREKKESFPLTVTSAQKNPTAFYLCASRSREDTEAFFGQGTRLTVV.

This chain links TRBV29-1 with TRBJ1-3; D is unclear. The CDR3 covers 14 residues. Trimming left V 0 bases short and J 2 bases short, with 8 bases between. In germline, CDR1 is SQVTM, CDR2 ANQGSEA. DNA for the CDR3: TGCAGCGTTGAAGACCCTACGGCTGGAAACACCATATATTTT. Amino acids: CSVEDPTAGNTIYF.

This rearrangement joins TRBV3-1 (or the pseudogene TRBV3-2) to TRBJ2-5; TRBD2 matches at 15 bases. The V gene's germline CDR1 is LGHDT and CDR2 YNNKEL (reference sequence). The CDR3 has 16 amino acids. The junction had 2 bases not matched to a gene; V was cut back by 4 bases and J by 2 bases. This CDR3 reads CASSPGLAGGQETQYF. CDR3 coding DNA: TGTGCCAGCAGCCCGGGACTAGCGGGGGGACAAGAGACCCAGTACTTC.